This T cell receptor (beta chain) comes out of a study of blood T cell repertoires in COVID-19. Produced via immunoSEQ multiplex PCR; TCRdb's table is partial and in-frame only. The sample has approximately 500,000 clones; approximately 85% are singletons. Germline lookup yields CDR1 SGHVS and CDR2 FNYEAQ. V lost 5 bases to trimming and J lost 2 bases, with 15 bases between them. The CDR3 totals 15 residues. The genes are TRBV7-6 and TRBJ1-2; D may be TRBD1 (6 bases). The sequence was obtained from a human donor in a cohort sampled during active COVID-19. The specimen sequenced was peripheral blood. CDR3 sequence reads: CASSATQGSNYGYTF. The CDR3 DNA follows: TGTGCCAGCAGCGCAACACAGGGATCCAACTATGGCTACACCTTC. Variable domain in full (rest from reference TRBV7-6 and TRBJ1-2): GAGVSQSPRYKVTKRGQDVALRCDPISGHVSLYWYRQALGQGPEFLTYFNYEAQQDKSGLPNDRFSAERPEGSISTLTIQRTEQRDSAMYRCASSATQGSNYGYTFGSGTRLTVV.